These T cell receptor beta chains were read from a single sample in a study of identical twins. From the 5' RACE reads, TCRdb called clonotypes with MiXCR, one entry per CDR3 protein. The table lists hundreds of thousands of distinct CDR3 sequences, roughly an eighth of them singletons. In addition, the sample was reused for a study of yellow fever vaccine responses in identical twins.

Sequenced input: PBMCs. The receptors were sampled from a woman younger than 35 in good health. Each CDR3 is given with its conserved first and last residue. D genes are given only for firm matches. Clone sizes are given selectively: once, few, many, or a class where the clone is expanded.

v_gene	d_gene	j_gene	abundance	CDR3aa	CDR3nt
TRBV20-1	TRBD2	TRBJ2-1	-	CSASGREETYNEQFF	TGCAGTGCTAGTGGGCGGGAGGAGACCTACAATGAGCAGTTCTTC
TRBV20-1	TRBD2	TRBJ2-1	few	CSARFVSGTSARSSYNEQFF	TGCAGTGCTAGATTCGTTTCCGGGACTAGCGCGAGAAGCTCCTACAATGAGCAGTTCTTC
TRBV12-3/TRBV12-4	-	TRBJ1-2	many	CASSHKTGTNYGYTF	TGTGCCAGCAGTCATAAGACGGGAACTAACTATGGCTACACCTTC
TRBV19	TRBD2	TRBJ2-1	few	CATAGGPSYNEQFF	TGTGCCACCGCGGGGGGCCCCTCCTACAATGAGCAGTTCTTC
TRBV7-8	-	TRBJ1-4	-	CASSHREGTTNEKLFF	TGTGCCAGCAGCCACAGGGAGGGGACAACTAATGAAAAACTGTTTTTT
TRBV7-9	TRBD2	TRBJ2-3	-	CASSFGGGASDTQYF	TGTGCCAGCAGCTTCGGCGGGGGGGCCTCAGATACGCAGTATTTT
TRBV6-6	-	TRBJ1-6	-	CASRGLHNSPLHF	TGTGCCAGCAGAGGGTTACACAATTCACCCCTCCACTTT
TRBV5-1	TRBD1	TRBJ1-2	few	CASSPGPGQNHYGYTF	TGCGCCAGCAGCCCTGGACCGGGACAGAACCACTATGGCTACACCTTC
TRBV12-3/TRBV12-4	TRBD2	TRBJ2-1	few	CASTLAGAPYNEQFF	TGTGCCAGCACTTTAGCGGGGGCACCCTACAATGAGCAGTTCTTC
TRBV9	-	TRBJ2-7	-	CASSPPTSDYEQYF	TGTGCCAGCAGCCCCCCCACTAGTGACTACGAGCAGTACTTC
TRBV24-1	TRBD1	TRBJ2-1	few	CATSDLGTGGIEQFF	TGTGCCACCAGTGATTTGGGGACAGGGGGAATTGAGCAGTTCTTC
TRBV4-1	-	TRBJ2-1	once	CASSQGQGGIDEQFF	TGCGCCAGCAGCCAAGGTCAAGGGGGGATCGATGAGCAGTTCTTC
TRBV7-8	TRBD1	TRBJ1-1	few	CASSLAGQGHPEAFF	TGTGCCAGCAGCTTAGCGGGACAGGGCCACCCTGAAGCTTTCTTT
TRBV14	-	TRBJ1-1	many	CASSQDPRRGGTEAFF	TGTGCCAGCAGCCAAGATCCCCGCAGGGGCGGGACTGAAGCTTTCTTT
TRBV5-1	-	TRBJ2-1	many	CASSFDGTAYNEQFF	TGCGCCAGCAGCTTCGACGGGACGGCCTACAATGAGCAGTTCTTC
TRBV20-1	TRBD1	TRBJ2-5	-	CSARDPAGGETQYF	TGCAGTGCTAGAGATCCTGCAGGGGGAGAGACCCAGTACTTC
TRBV7-3	-	TRBJ2-6	-	CASSKITGAGANVLTF	TGTGCCAGCAGCAAAATCACAGGTGCCGGGGCCAACGTCCTGACTTTC
TRBV5-1	TRBD2	TRBJ2-2	many	CASSLGTSGAGELFF	TGTGCCAGCAGCCTCGGGACTAGCGGGGCCGGGGAGCTGTTTTTT
TRBV4-2	TRBD2	TRBJ2-1	-	CASSQDLAGGSPGLF	TGTGCCAGCAGCCAAGATCTCGCGGGAGGCTCCCCAGGTCTCTTC
TRBV5-1	TRBD2	TRBJ2-1	many	CASTQPGLAGVRNEQFF	TGCGCCAGCACACAACCGGGACTAGCGGGAGTAAGGAATGAGCAGTTCTTC